The present TCR beta chain was sequenced within a study of cytomegalovirus exposure and HLA in healthy donors. The overall study: Assignment to the Caucasian-associated ancestry cluster applied to 81% of the approximately 420 genotyped donors.

PCR was performed using 60 Vbeta and 13 Jbeta primers. As originally analysed: About 10 million shared chains were among around 80 million unique TCR beta chains counted in a later analysis. Method: immunoSEQ multiplex PCR; TCRdb's copy keeps in-frame clones and lacks some. V and J calls and clone size are as listed in that table; D and trimming were resolved from the DNA. The specimen's table records about 90,000 clones. The length of the CDR3 is 13 residues. V lost 6 bases and J 1 base, leaving 9 bases between the germline ends. CDR1 is LNHDA, CDR2 SQIVND, per germline (reference sequence). The chain links TRBV19 to TRBJ1-1; tentative D call: TRBD1 (5 bases). This TCR was recovered from a woman aged 25 to 39 in good health and CMV-seronegative. Input material: PBMCs. The CDR3, as DNA: TGTGCCAGTAGGGTAGACAGGAACACTGAAGCTTTCTTT. It translates to CASRVDRNTEAFF. Filled out from reference TRBV19 and TRBJ1-1, the complete variable domain reads DGGITQSPKYLFRKEGQNVTLSCEQNLNHDAMYWYRQDPGQGLRLIYYSQIVNDFQKGDIAEGYSVSREKKESFPLTVTSAQKNPTAFYLCASRVDRNTEAFFGQGTRLTVV.